The present T cell receptor (beta chain) was sequenced within a study of T cells of healthy individuals (dated by TCRdb to the late 2010s). The method behind the library was 5' RACE. The instrument given in TCRdb is Illumina MiSeq. TCRdb cleaned the public reads at Q25 with fastp, built clones with MiXCR and kept in-frame beta chains. Each record represents a unique CDR3 protein, reported with the most common genes and DNA among its rows. The sample records about 96,000 distinct CDR3 sequences, roughly a sixth of which are singletons. Of the sample, roughly 6.2% is held by the ten largest clones. This clonotype was seen many times. Its antigen is not yet known. Base qualities are not provided; no much larger clone lies one nucleotide away. The clonotype comes from a human donor in good health.

The DNA reads TGCAGCGTCGTCCTATTCAGGGGTACCGGGACCCAGTACTTC. This is translated as CSVVLFRGTGTQYF. This sequence uses TRBV29-1 and TRBJ2-5, with a weak D call of TRBD1 (6 bases match). The V end loses 6 bases and the J end loses 7 bases, and a stretch of 21 bases separates them. There are 14 amino acids in the CDR3, from cysteine to phenylalanine inclusive. Only CDR3 DNA remains: 42 bases, in frame from the first base. The germline V gene gives CDR1 as SQVTM and CDR2 as ANQGSEA.